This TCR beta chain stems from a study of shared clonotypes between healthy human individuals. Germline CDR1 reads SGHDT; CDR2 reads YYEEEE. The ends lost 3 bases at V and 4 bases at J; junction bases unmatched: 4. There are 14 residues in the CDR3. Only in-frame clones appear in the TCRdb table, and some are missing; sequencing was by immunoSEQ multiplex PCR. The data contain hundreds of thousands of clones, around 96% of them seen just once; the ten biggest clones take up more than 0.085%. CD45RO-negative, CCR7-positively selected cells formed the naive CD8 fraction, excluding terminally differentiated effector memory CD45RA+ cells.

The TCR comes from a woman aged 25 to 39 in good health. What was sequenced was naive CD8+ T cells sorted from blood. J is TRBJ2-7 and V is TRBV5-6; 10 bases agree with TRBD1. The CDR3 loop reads CASSYDRGLYEQYF. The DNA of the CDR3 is TGTGCCAGCAGCTACGACAGGGGGCTATACGAGCAGTACTTC.